The 30 T cell receptor beta chains listed next were all sequenced from one sample in a study of blood T cell repertoires in COVID-19. The data were produced by immunoSEQ multiplex PCR, yet TCRdb's version contains in-frame clones alone and is incomplete. The sample records more than 200,000 clones, approximately 80% being singletons. Sample: peripheral blood. The receptor set was obtained from a woman aged 40 to 49 who had recovered from COVID-19.

This sequence joins TRBV7-2 and TRBJ2-1; 11 nucleotides match TRBD2. Unmatched junction bases numbered 5, after V lost 4 bases and J lost 6 bases. Per the germline V gene, CDR1 is SGHTA and CDR2 is FQGNSA. This CDR3 has 15 residues. This chain's CDR3 is CASSSLGTSGNEQFF. Written as DNA, the CDR3 is TGTGCCAGCAGCTCCCTCGGGACTAGCGGCAATGAGCAGTTCTTC.

This rearrangement joins TRBV11-2 to TRBJ1-3; perhaps TRBD1 as D (5 bases). The V end was cut by 4 bases, the J end by 1 base, with 8 bases between. There are 14 residues in the CDR3. In germline, CDR1 is SGHAT, CDR2 FQNNGV. CDR3 sequence: CASSWGGSGNTIYF. DNA for the CDR3: TGTGCCAGCAGCTGGGGGGGATCTGGAAACACCATATATTTT.

V is TRBV5-1 and J is TRBJ2-5; D might be TRBD1 (6 bases). The CDR3 sequence is 15 residues long. CDR1 is SGHRS, CDR2 YFSETQ, per germline. The V gene lost 4 bases and the J gene lost 2 bases, with 15 bases spanning the gap. The DNA of the CDR3 is TGCGCCAGCAGCCCGGCAGGGGAACCGCAAGAGACCCAGTACTTC. Protein product: CASSPAGEPQETQYF.

The V call is TRBV27, the J call TRBJ2-3; the D gene is possibly TRBD2 (6 bases). Looked up from germline, CDR1 is MNHEY and CDR2 is SMNVEV (reference sequence). Deletions cut 2 bases from V and 2 bases from J, with 11 bases between. The CDR3 length is 15 residues. CDR3 nucleotide sequence: TGTGCCAGCAGTTTAATGGGGGACTCCACAGATACGCAGTATTTT. It translates to CASSLMGDSTDTQYF.

This clone was counted between two and nine times. The chain couples TRBV7-9 to TRBJ2-7, with 7 bases matching TRBD2. The CDR3 contains 14 residues. Trimming removed 5 bases from V and 3 bases from J; junction bases left unmatched: 7. Germline assignment: CDR1 SEHNR and CDR2 FQNEAQ (reference sequence). The DNA for the CDR3 is TGTGCCAGCAGCCCGCGGGGGTTTGACTACGAGCAGTACTTC. This sequence encodes CASSPRGFDYEQYF.

This clone appeared a single time. In nucleotides, the CDR3 is TGTGCCATCAGTGAGTATTGGGGACAGGGGCTCGGACCGGTGGACGAGCAGTACTTC. This encodes CAISEYWGQGLGPVDEQYF. The chain couples TRBV10-3 to TRBJ2-7, with 10 bases that match TRBD1. V lost 1 base, J lost 5 bases, and 17 bases stayed unmatched. The V gene's germline CDR1 is ENHRY and CDR2 SYGVKD. The CDR3 extends over 19 amino acids.

The V gene is TRBV4-1, the J gene TRBJ2-5, with D tentatively TRBD2 (5 bases). With 3 bases removed from V and 1 base from J, the gap between germline ends came to 9 bases. This CDR3 comprises 14 residues. From germline, CDR1 is MGHRA and CDR2 YSYEKL. The CDR3 DNA follows: TGCGCCAGCAGCCACCCACTAGTCCAAGAGACCCAGTACTTC. Its protein product is CASSHPLVQETQYF.

The chain combines TRBV9 with TRBJ2-1; D remains ambiguous. There are 12 residues in the CDR3. The germline CDR1 and CDR2 sequences are SGDLS and YYNGEE. The ends were cut back, 4 bases at V and 6 bases at J, with 8 bases in the middle. The CDR3 is CASSSNPNEQFF. The CDR3, as DNA: TGTGCCAGCAGCTCTAATCCCAATGAGCAGTTCTTC.

V usage is TRBV7-2 and J usage is TRBJ2-2, with 7 bases identical to TRBD2. With V trimmed by 8 bases and J by 2 bases, 8 bases remained unmatched. The CDR3 spans 15 residues. CDR1 is SGHTA and CDR2 is FQGNSA in the germline V gene. CDR3 sequence (DNA): TGTGCCAGCCGAGCAGCGGGGCTTAACACCGGGGAGCTGTTTTTT. This gives the protein CASRAAGLNTGELFF.

V and J are TRBV19 and TRBJ2-2; tentative D call: TRBD2 (5 bases). Trimming pared 9 bases from V and 3 bases from J, leaving 14 bases between. Germline V gives CDR1 LNHDA, CDR2 SQIVND (reference sequence). CDR3 length equals 14 residues. The CDR3 sequence is CASRFGGDTGELFF. The CDR3, as DNA: TGTGCCAGCAGGTTCGGAGGCGACACCGGGGAGCTGTTTTTT.

This chain uses TRBV5-1 with TRBJ2-1, with 9 positions matching TRBD1. This CDR3 contains 14 residues. Trimming at V came to 4 bases and at J to 7 bases, leaving 6 bases not matched to a gene. Germline CDR1 and CDR2: SGHRS and YFSETQ. In DNA form, the CDR3 reads TGCGCCAGCAGCCGAGGGACAGGGAGGAATGAGCAGTTCTTC. Translation gives CASSRGTGRNEQFF.

This chain connects TRBV6-5 to TRBJ1-2, with TRBD1 as a possible D gene (6 bases). The CDR3 extends over 13 amino acids. V dropped 1 base and J dropped 6 bases, with 9 bases sitting between them. Germline CDR1 reads MNHEY; CDR2 reads SVGAGI. CDR3 loop: CASSYYRENGYTF. CDR3 in DNA: TGTGCCAGCAGTTACTACAGGGAAAATGGCTACACCTTC.

This chain links TRBV10-3 with TRBJ1-2; 7 nucleotides match TRBD1. This CDR3 is built from 15 residues. V trimming: 4 bases; J trimming: 3 bases; junction bases outside the gene matches: 8. From germline, CDR1 is ENHRY and CDR2 SYGVKD. CDR3 sequence (DNA): TGTGCCATCAGTGGGCTTTCGAGGGGGCACTATGGCTACACCTTC. As protein: CAISGLSRGHYGYTF.

J is TRBJ2-2 and V is TRBV5-1; tentative D call: TRBD1 (7 bases). The V end lost 4 bases, the J end lost 3 bases, and 16 bases lay between the germline ends. The CDR3 runs to 16 residues. Germline CDR1 is SGHRS and CDR2 is YFSETQ. CDR3 in DNA: TGCGCCAGCAGCGGGACAGTATCGGGGGACACCGGGGAGCTGTTTTTT. It encodes CASSGTVSGDTGELFF.

The chain carries TRBV2 and TRBJ2-6, with 12 bases identical to TRBD1. The V segment lost 3 bases and the J segment 2 bases; nucleotides outside the gene matches: 2. This CDR3 has 17 residues. CDR1 SNHLY and CDR2 FYNNEI come from the germline V gene. CDR3 loop: CASSEGTGGTGANVLTF. CDR3 coding DNA: TGTGCCAGCAGTGAGGGGACAGGGGGCACTGGGGCCAACGTCCTGACTTTC.

The chain is built from TRBV27 and TRBJ1-1; D gene unclear. Germline V gene sequence: CDR1 MNHEY, CDR2 SMNVEV (reference sequence). The V end lost 5 bases, the J end lost 1 base, and 8 bases lay between the germline ends. The CDR3 has 13 amino acids. In DNA, the CDR3 is TGTGCCAGCAGTCCCCACAAGAACACTGAAGCTTTCTTT. Amino acids: CASSPHKNTEAFF.

The J gene is TRBJ1-1, the V gene TRBV10-1; D may be TRBD1 (5 bases). The V gene's germline CDR1 is WNHNN and CDR2 SYGVQD (reference sequence). The V end was cut by 5 bases, the J end by 4 bases, with 11 bases between. This CDR3 region has 13 residues. The CDR3 DNA sequence: TGCGCCAGCAGTCCAAGTAGGGGCACTGAAGCTTTCTTT. This sequence encodes CASSPSRGTEAFF.

The CDR3 here is CASSFTGAPTPPSTDTQYF. CDR3 sequence (DNA): TGCGCCAGCAGCTTCACAGGGGCCCCAACCCCACCTAGCACAGATACGCAGTATTTT. This chain connects TRBV5-1 to TRBJ2-3; 7 bases align to TRBD1. This CDR3 spans 19 amino acids. V trimming: 2 bases; J trimming: 0 bases; junction bases outside the gene matches: 15. Germline V lookup: CDR1 SGHRS, CDR2 YFSETQ.

CDR3 in DNA: TGTGCCACCCGGGAAACTTCCTACGAGCAGTACTTC. Protein: CATRETSYEQYF. The chain couples TRBV10-3 to TRBJ2-7; tentative D call: TRBD2 (5 bases). This CDR3 region has 12 residues. CDR1 and CDR2 from the germline V gene are ENHRY and SYGVKD. Trimming left V 10 bases short and J 1 base short, with 11 bases between.

This chain links TRBV30 with TRBJ2-1, with D maybe TRBD2 (6 bases). Trimming took 2 bases from V and 8 from J, leaving 13 bases between them. Germline CDR1 GTSNPN, CDR2 SVGIG (reference sequence). The CDR3 length is 13 residues. CDR3 protein: CAWSPGGGYEQFF. In DNA, the CDR3 is TGTGCCTGGAGTCCCGGGGGTGGGTATGAGCAGTTCTTC.

The rearrangement joins TRBV6-6 to TRBJ2-3; D perhaps matches TRBD1 (5 bases). V was cut by 6 bases and J by 3 bases, with 13 bases left in between. Germline V CDR1 and CDR2: MNHNY, SVGAGI (reference sequence). The CDR3 sequence is 14 residues long. The CDR3 here is CASRPATETDTQYF. The DNA for the CDR3 is TGTGCCAGCAGACCCGCGACAGAAACAGATACGCAGTATTTT.

The rearrangement joins TRBV27 to TRBJ1-1; no firm D call. Trimming pared 10 bases from V and 4 bases from J, leaving 13 bases between. There are 12 residues in the CDR3. CDR1 MNHEY and CDR2 SMNVEV come from the germline V gene (reference sequence). The CDR3 DNA sequence: TGTGCCACCCCTTCCCTTCCCACTGAAGCTTTCTTT. Translated, it gives CATPSLPTEAFF.

This clone was counted many times. The rearrangement joins TRBV7-9 to TRBJ1-1, with D unclear. V lost 2 bases and J lost 6, with 4 bases in between. From germline, CDR1 is SEHNR and CDR2 FQNEAQ (reference sequence). This CDR3 region has 11 residues. This CDR3 reads CASSLSPEAFF. As DNA, the CDR3 is TGTGCCAGCAGCTTAAGCCCTGAAGCTTTCTTT. The whole variable domain, filled in from reference TRBV7-9 and TRBJ1-1, reads DTGVSQNPRHKITKRGQNVTFRCDPISEHNRLYWYRQTLGQGPEFLTYFQNEAQLEKSRLLSDRFSAERPKGSFSTLEIQRTEQGDSAMYLCASSLSPEAFFGQGTRLTVV.

The chain couples TRBV14 to TRBJ1-4, with 7 bases that match TRBD1. Unmatched junction bases numbered 10, after V lost 5 bases and J lost 4 bases. This CDR3 region has 16 residues. CDR1 and CDR2 from the germline V gene are SGHDN and FVKESK. CDR3: CASSAWETGINEKLFF. In DNA form, the CDR3 reads TGTGCCAGCAGCGCCTGGGAGACAGGGATTAATGAAAAACTGTTTTTT.

This chain connects TRBV28 to TRBJ1-5, with TRBD1 as a possible D gene (6 bases). Between the trimmed V and J ends, which lost 2 bases and 1 base, there was a span of 9 bases. Germline CDR1 and CDR2: MDHEN and SYDVKM. The CDR3 contains 15 residues. CDR3 DNA sequence: TGTGCCAGCAGTTTACAGGGGAAGAGCAATCAGCCCCAGCATTTT. Translation: CASSLQGKSNQPQHF.

This chain uses TRBV19 with TRBJ2-3; D is unresolved. Between the trimmed V and J ends, which lost 3 bases and 5 bases, there was a span of 12 bases. The CDR3 sequence is 14 residues long. The V gene's germline CDR1 is LNHDA and CDR2 SQIVND (reference sequence). CDR3 bases: TGTGCCAGTAGTATTTCCCTAACAGTAGATACGCAGTATTTT. It encodes CASSISLTVDTQYF.

The chain combines TRBV19 with TRBJ1-1; no reliable D call. CDR1 is LNHDA, CDR2 SQIVND, per germline (reference sequence). This CDR3 comprises 13 residues. V lost 6 bases and J 2 bases, leaving 10 bases between the germline ends. DNA for the CDR3: TGTGCCAGTAGCTTTAGCGTCAACACTGAAGCTTTCTTT. This translates into CASSFSVNTEAFF.

This sequence joins TRBV7-9 and TRBJ1-4, with no clear D. Germline CDR1 SEHNR, CDR2 FQNEAQ (reference sequence). Trimming removed 4 bases at V and 3 bases at J, with 6 bases between. This CDR3 has 13 amino acids. The CDR3: CASSSPPNEKLFF. CDR3 nucleotide sequence: TGTGCCAGCAGCTCCCCTCCTAATGAAAAACTGTTTTTT.

The J gene is TRBJ1-2, the V gene TRBV7-9, with a weak D call TRBD1 (5 bases). Trimming cost V 5 bases and J 4 bases, with 11 bases left between them. This CDR3 is built from 13 residues. Per germline, CDR1 SEHNR and CDR2 FQNEAQ (reference sequence). CDR3 DNA: TGTGCCAGCAGCCAACAGGAGATCTATGGCTACACCTTC. Residues: CASSQQEIYGYTF.

The J gene is TRBJ1-1, the V gene TRBV4-3; tentative D call: TRBD1 (5 bases). This CDR3 is 16 amino acids long. In germline, CDR1 is LGHNA, CDR2 YSLEER. The V end was cut by 0 bases, the J end by 5 bases, with 16 bases between. CDR3 loop: CASSQDLGGARTEAFF. The DNA of the CDR3 is TGCGCCAGCAGCCAAGATTTGGGAGGGGCGCGGACTGAAGCTTTCTTT.